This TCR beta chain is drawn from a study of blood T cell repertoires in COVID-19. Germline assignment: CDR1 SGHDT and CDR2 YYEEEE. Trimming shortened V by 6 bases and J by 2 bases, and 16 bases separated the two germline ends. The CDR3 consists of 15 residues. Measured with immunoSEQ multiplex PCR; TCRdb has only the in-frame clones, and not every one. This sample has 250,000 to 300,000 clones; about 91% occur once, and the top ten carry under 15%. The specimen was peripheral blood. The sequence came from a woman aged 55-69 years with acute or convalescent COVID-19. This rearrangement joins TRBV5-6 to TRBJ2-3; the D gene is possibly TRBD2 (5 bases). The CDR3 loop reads CASNGRTASTDTQYF. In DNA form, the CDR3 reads TGTGCCAGCAATGGACGGACTGCCTCCACAGATACGCAGTATTTT. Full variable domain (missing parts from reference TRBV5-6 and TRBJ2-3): DAGVTQSPTHLIKTRGQQVTLRCSPKSGHDTVSWYQQALGQGPQFIFQYYEEEERQRGNFPDRFSGHQFPNYSSELNVNALLLGDSALYLCASNGRTASTDTQYFGPGTRLTVL.